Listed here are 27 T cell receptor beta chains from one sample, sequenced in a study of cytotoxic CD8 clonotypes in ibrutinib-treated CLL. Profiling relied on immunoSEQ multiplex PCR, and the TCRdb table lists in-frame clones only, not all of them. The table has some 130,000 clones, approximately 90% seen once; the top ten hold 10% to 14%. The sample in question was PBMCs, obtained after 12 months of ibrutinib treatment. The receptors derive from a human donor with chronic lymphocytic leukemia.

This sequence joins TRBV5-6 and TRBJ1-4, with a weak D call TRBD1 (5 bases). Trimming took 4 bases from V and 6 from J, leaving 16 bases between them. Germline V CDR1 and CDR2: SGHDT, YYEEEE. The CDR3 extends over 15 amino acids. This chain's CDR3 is CASSDRTSGYEKLFF. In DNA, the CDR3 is TGTGCCAGCAGCGACCGGACCTCAGGGTATGAAAAACTGTTTTTT.

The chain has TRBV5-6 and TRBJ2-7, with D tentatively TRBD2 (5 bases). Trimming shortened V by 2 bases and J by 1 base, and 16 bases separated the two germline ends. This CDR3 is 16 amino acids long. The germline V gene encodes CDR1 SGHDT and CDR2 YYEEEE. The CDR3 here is CASSFLAGVESYEQYF. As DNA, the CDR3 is TGTGCCAGCAGCTTTCTAGCCGGGGTCGAATCCTACGAGCAGTACTTC.

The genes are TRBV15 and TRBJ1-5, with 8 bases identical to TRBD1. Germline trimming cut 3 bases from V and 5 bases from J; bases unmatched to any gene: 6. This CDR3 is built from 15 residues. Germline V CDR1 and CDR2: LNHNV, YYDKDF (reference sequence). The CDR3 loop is CATSSPTGEYQPQHF. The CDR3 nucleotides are TGTGCCACCAGCAGCCCGACAGGGGAGTATCAGCCCCAGCATTTT.

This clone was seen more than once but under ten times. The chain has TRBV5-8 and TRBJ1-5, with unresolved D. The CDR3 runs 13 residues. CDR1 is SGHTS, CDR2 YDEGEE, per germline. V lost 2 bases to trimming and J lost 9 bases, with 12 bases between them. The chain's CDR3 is CASSFHREGPQHF. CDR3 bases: TGTGCCAGCAGCTTCCACCGGGAGGGGCCCCAGCATTTT.

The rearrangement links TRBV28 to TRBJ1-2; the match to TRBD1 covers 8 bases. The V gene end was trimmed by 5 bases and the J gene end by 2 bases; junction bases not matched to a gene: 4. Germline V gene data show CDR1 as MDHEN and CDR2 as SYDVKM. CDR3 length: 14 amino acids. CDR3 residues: CASSRTGRNYGYTF. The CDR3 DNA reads TGTGCCAGCAGTCGGACAGGGAGAAACTATGGCTACACCTTC.

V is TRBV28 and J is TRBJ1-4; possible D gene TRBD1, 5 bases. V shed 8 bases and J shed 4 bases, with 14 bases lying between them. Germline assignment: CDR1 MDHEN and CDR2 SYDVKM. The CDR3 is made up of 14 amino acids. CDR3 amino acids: CASGGHVGNEKLFF. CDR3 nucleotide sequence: TGTGCCAGCGGAGGACATGTAGGTAATGAAAAACTGTTTTTT.

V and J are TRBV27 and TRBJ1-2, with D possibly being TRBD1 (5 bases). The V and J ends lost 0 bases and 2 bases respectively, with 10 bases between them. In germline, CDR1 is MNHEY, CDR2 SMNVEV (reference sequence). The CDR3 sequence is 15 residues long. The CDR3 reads CASSLSRQPNYGYTF. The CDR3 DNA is TGTGCCAGCAGTTTATCGCGACAGCCAAACTATGGCTACACCTTC.

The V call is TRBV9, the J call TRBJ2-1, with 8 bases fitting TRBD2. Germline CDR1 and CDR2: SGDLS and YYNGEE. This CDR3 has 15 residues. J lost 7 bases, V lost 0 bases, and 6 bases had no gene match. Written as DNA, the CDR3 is TGTGCCAGCAGCGTAGACACGGGAGGGAGGAATGAGCAGTTCTTC. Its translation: CASSVDTGGRNEQFF.

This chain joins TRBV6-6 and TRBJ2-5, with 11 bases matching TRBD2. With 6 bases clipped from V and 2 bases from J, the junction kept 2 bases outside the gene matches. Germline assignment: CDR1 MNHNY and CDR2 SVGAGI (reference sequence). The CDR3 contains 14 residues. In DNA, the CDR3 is TGTGCCAGCAGAGGGACTAGCGGTCAAGAGACCCAGTACTTC. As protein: CASRGTSGQETQYF.

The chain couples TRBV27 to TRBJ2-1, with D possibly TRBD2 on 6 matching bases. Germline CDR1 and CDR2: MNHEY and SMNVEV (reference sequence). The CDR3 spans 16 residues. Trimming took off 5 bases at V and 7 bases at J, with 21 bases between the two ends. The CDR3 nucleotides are TGTGCCAGCAGTGTGGACCTAGCGTCTCCCGGGAATGAGCAGTTCTTC. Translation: CASSVDLASPGNEQFF.

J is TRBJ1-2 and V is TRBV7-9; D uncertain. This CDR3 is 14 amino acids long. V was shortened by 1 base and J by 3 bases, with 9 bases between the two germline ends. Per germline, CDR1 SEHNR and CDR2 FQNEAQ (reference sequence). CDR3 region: CASSLEPTHYGYTF. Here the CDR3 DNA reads TGTGCCAGCAGCTTAGAGCCGACACACTATGGCTACACCTTC.

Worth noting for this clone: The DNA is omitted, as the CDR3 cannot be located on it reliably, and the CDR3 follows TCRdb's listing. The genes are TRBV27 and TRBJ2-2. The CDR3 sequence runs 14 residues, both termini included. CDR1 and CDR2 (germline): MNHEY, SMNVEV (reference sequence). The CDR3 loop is CASSFLENTGELFF.

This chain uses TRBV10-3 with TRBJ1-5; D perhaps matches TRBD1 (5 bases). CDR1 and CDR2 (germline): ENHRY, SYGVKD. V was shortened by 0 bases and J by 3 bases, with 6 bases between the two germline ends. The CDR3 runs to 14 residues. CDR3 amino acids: CAISESGPNQPQHF. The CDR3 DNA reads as TGTGCCATCAGTGAGTCGGGGCCCAATCAGCCCCAGCATTTT.

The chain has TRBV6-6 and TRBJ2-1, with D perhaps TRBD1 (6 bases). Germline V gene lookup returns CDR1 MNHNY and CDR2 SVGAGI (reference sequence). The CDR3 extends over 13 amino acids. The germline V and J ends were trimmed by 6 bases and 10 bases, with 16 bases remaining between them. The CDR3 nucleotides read TGTGCCAGCAGATCTCCAGGGGCCGGCGAGCAGTTCTTC. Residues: CASRSPGAGEQFF.

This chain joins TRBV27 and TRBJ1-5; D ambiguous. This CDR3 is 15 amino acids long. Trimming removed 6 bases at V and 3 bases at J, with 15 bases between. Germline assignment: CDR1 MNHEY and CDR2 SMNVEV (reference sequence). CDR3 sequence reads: CASSPDTYLNQPQHF. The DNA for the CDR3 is TGTGCCAGCAGCCCTGACACCTACCTCAATCAGCCCCAGCATTTT.

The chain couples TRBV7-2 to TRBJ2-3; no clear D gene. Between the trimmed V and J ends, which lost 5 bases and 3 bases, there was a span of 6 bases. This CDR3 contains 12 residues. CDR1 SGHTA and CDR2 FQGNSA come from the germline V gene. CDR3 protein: CASSPVTDTQYF. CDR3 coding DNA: TGTGCCAGCAGCCCAGTGACAGATACGCAGTATTTT.

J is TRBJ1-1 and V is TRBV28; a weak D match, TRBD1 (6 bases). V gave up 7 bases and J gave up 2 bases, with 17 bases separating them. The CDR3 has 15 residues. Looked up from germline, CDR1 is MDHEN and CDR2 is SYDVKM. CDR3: CASIPHRADNTEAFF. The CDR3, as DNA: TGTGCCAGCATCCCGCACAGGGCGGACAACACTGAAGCTTTCTTT.

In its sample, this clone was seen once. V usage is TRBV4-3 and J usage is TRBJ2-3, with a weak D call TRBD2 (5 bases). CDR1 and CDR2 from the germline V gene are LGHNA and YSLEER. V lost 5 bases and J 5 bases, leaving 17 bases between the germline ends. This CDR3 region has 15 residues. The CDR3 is CASSYTTSLLDTQYF. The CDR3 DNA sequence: TGCGCCAGCAGCTACACCACTAGTCTCTTAGATACGCAGTATTTT.

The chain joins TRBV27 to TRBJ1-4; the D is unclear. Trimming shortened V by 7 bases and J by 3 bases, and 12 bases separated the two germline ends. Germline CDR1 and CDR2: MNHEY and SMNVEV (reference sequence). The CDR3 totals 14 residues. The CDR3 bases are TGTGCCAGCACCCAATTGGGGTCTAATGAAAAACTGTTTTTT. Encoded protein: CASTQLGSNEKLFF.

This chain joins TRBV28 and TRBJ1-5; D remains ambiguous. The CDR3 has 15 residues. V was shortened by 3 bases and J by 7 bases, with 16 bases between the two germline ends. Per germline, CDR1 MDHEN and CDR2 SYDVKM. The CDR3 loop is CASSFSGRVDQPQHF. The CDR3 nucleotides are TGTGCCAGCAGTTTCAGTGGTAGGGTCGACCAGCCCCAGCATTTT.

The CDR3 DNA reads as TGTGCCAGCAGCCTGGACAGGGTCCAAGAGACCCAGTACTTC. As protein: CASSLDRVQETQYF. The V gene is TRBV11-3, the J gene TRBJ2-5; 8 bases align to TRBD1. The germline V gene encodes CDR1 SGHNT and CDR2 YENEEA. The CDR3 runs 14 residues. The V gene end was trimmed by 5 bases and the J gene end by 1 base; junction bases not matched to a gene: 3.

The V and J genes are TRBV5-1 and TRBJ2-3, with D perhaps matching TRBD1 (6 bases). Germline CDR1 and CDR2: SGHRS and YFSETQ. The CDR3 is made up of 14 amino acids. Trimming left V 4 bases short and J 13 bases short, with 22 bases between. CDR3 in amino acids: CASSVVKAGVLEYF. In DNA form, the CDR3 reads TGCGCCAGCAGCGTAGTGAAGGCAGGGGTTCTGGAGTATTTT.

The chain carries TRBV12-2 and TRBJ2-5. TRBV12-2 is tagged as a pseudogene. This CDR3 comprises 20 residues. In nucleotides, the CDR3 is TGTGCAAGTCGCTTAGAGGGGGGCCTGGGGGCGATTCAGTCCCAAGAGACCCAGTACTTC. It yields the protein CASRLEGGLGAIQSQETQYF.

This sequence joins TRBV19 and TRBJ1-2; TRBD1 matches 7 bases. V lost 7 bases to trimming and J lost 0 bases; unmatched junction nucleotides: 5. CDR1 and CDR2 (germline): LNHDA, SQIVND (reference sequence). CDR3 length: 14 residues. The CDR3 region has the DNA TGTGCCAGTACGGGACAGACCTCTAACTATGGCTACACCTTC. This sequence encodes CASTGQTSNYGYTF.

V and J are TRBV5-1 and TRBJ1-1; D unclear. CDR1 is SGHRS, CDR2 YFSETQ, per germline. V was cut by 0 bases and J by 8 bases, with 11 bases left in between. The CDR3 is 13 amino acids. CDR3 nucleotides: TGCGCCAGCAGCTTGGGGTTTGAGGGCGAAGCTTTCTTT. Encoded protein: CASSLGFEGEAFF.

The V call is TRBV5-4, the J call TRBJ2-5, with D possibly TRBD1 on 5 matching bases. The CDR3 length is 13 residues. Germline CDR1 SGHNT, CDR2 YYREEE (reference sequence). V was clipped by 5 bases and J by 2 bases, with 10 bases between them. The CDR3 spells CASSVQGQETQYF. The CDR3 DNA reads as TGTGCCAGCAGTGTCCAGGGTCAAGAGACCCAGTACTTC.

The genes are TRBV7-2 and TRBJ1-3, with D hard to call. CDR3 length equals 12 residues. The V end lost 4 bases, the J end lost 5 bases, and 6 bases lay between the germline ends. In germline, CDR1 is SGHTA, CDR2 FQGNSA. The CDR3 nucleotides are TGTGCCAGCAGCTCAAGTCGAAACACCATATATTTT. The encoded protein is CASSSSRNTIYF.